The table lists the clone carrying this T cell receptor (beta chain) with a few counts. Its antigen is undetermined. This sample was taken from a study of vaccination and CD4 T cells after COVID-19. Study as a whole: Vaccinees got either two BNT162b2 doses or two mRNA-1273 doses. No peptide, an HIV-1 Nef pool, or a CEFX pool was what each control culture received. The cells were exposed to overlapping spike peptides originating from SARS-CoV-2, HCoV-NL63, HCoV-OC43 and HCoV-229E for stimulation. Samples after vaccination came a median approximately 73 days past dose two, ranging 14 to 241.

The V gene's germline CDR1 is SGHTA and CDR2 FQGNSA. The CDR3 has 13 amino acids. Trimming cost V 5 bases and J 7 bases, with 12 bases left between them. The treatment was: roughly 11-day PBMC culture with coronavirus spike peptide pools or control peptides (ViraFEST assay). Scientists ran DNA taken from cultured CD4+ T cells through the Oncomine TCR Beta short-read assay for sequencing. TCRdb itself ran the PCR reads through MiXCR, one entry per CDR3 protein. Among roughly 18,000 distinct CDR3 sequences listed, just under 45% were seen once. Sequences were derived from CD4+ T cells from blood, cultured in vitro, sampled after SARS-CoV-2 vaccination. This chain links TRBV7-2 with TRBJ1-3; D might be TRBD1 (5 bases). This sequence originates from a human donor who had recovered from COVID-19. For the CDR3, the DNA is TGTGCCAGCAGCCAACGACAGTCTAACACCATATATTTT. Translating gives CASSQRQSNTIYF.